Listed below are T cell receptor beta chains from one sample, sequenced in a study of graft-versus-host responses after intestinal transplantation. The protocol was immunoSEQ multiplex PCR, while the TCRdb copy is restricted to in-frame clones and leaves out a portion. The sample lists roughly 50,000 clones, around 90% seen once, with less than 6% in the top ten. Sequencing was performed on PBMCs, taken 650 to 680 days after intestinal transplant. The source is a human patient who received an intestinal transplant, so some T cells may come from the graft donor. Both conserved end residues are part of each CDR3. D genes are given only for firm matches. Not all rows give a size; the values are once, few, many and, for expanded clones, a class.

clone_size j_call d_call v_call cdr3_nt cdr3_aa
. TRBJ2-5 . TRBV7-2 TGTGCCAGCAGCTTAAAACGGAGTAGAGGAGAGACCCAGTACTTC CASSLKRSRGETQYF
. TRBJ1-4 . TRBV29-1 TGCAGCGTCACGGGGGCCCTTAATGAAAAACTGTTTTTT CSVTGALNEKLFF
. TRBJ1-1 TRBD1 TRBV5-1 TGCGCCAGCAGCACACAGGGACAGGGGCTCGGCACTGAAGCTTTCTTT CASSTQGQGLGTEAFF
. TRBJ1-1 . TRBV11-1 TGTGCCAGCAGCTCAAGACAGGACACTGAAGCTTTCTTT CASSSRQDTEAFF
. TRBJ2-2 TRBD2 TRBV27 TGTGCCAGCGCACGCAGTAGCGGGGGTCTCACCGGGGAGCTGTTTTTT CASARSSGGLTGELFF
. TRBJ2-7 . TRBV25-1 TGTGCCAGCAGCCTTCCCCTACGGACTGGTACGAAGCAGTACTTC CASSLPLRTGTKQYF
few TRBJ1-1 . TRBV19 TGTGCCAGTTCTGACAGAAACACTGAAGCTTTCTTT CASSDRNTEAFF
. TRBJ1-3 . TRBV4-2 TGTGCCAGCAGCCAAGATCATTTTTCCGGGGCTGGAAACACCATATATTTT CASSQDHFSGAGNTIYF
. TRBJ1-6 TRBD1 TRBV19 TGTGCCAGTACAAGTGGGGACAGGGCTTTTTCACCCCTCCACTTT CASTSGDRAFSPLHF
. TRBJ2-7 TRBD1 TRBV5-4 TGTGCCAGCAGCCCCCGGGACAGGGGGTCCGAGCAGTACTTC CASSPRDRGSEQYF
. TRBJ2-5 . TRBV21-1 TGTGCCAGCAGCCTATGGGGGCATGCACCACAGCAAGAGACCCAGTACTTC CASSLWGHAPQQETQYF
. TRBJ2-1 . TRBV11-2 TGTGCCAGCAGCCCGCCCCGGGGCAGGGGCCACAATGAGCAGTTCTTC CASSPPRGRGHNEQFF
once TRBJ2-7 . TRBV2 TGTGCCAGCAGGAGTTACGAGCAGTACTTC CASRSYEQYF
few TRBJ2-2 TRBD2 TRBV13 TGTGCCAGCAGCCCCTCCAGCGGGGGGTACACCGGGGAGCTGTTTTTT CASSPSSGGYTGELFF
. TRBJ2-1 . TRBV6-5 TGTGCCAGCAGTTATGGTCGGTACAATGAGCAGTTCTTC CASSYGRYNEQFF
. TRBJ2-7 . TRBV6-1 TGTGCCAGCACGGGGTCTCGGCGGGGCTCCTACGAGCAGTACTTC CASTGSRRGSYEQYF
once TRBJ2-5 TRBD1 TRBV6-4 TGTGCCAGCAGTCGACAGGGGGGAGAGACCCAGTACTTC CASSRQGGETQYF
. TRBJ2-7 . TRBV5-6 TGTGCCAGCAGCTTGGCCGCTGCCTACGAGCAGTACTTC CASSLAAAYEQYF